The 22 T cell receptor beta chains reported below all come from one sample, sequenced in a study of cytomegalovirus exposure and HLA in healthy donors. PCR involved 60 Vbeta and 13 Jbeta primers. The table came from immunoSEQ multiplex PCR; TCRdb's copy has only in-frame clones and leaves some out. The sample consists of 150,000 to 200,000 clones, 75% to 90% of them appearing once. The specimen was PBMCs. The receptor source for this set is a human donor in good health.

The chain couples TRBV19 to TRBJ2-1; D perhaps matches TRBD1 (5 bases). This CDR3 comprises 13 residues. Between the trimmed V and J ends, which lost 5 bases and 5 bases, there was a span of 10 bases. Germline V gives CDR1 LNHDA, CDR2 SQIVND (reference sequence). CDR3 sequence: CASSLGQNNEQFF. The CDR3 DNA reads as TGTGCCAGTAGTTTAGGACAAAACAATGAGCAGTTCTTC.

The CDR3 DNA sequence: TGTGCCAGCAGGGCCCTGGGGGCCAACGTCCTGACTTTC. The encoded protein is CASRALGANVLTF. The J gene is TRBJ2-6, the V gene TRBV6-4; D gene uncertain. The CDR3 extends over 13 amino acids. Deletions cut 6 bases from V and 4 bases from J, with 7 bases between. CDR1 and CDR2 (germline): MRHNA, SNTAGT.

V usage is TRBV9 and J usage is TRBJ2-5; 7 positions agree with TRBD2. Germline V gives CDR1 SGDLS, CDR2 YYNGEE. The V segment lost 6 bases and the J segment 5 bases; nucleotides outside the gene matches: 10. This CDR3 contains 14 residues. DNA of the CDR3: TGTGCCAGCAACGACGGCGGGGGTAAGGAGACCCAGTACTTC. This encodes CASNDGGGKETQYF.

This clone counts as medium-sized (0.01 to 0.1%). The genes are TRBV25-1 and TRBJ2-1, with 8 bases lining up with TRBD2. The V and J ends lost 7 bases and 5 bases, in that order; junction bases with no gene match: 10. The CDR3 spans 15 residues. Germline V gives CDR1 MGHDK, CDR2 SYGVNS. The CDR3 region is CASKRSSGPHNEQFF. CDR3 sequence (DNA): TGTGCCAGCAAGCGGTCTAGCGGGCCACACAATGAGCAGTTCTTC.

This chain links TRBV7-2 with TRBJ2-7, with 11 bases that match TRBD2. V was pared by 0 bases and J by 5 bases, with 6 bases of the junction left unmatched. This CDR3 is 16 amino acids long. Germline V gene data show CDR1 as SGHTA and CDR2 as FQGNSA. CDR3 loop: CASSLAFTSGGHEQYF. DNA of the CDR3: TGTGCCAGCAGCTTAGCGTTCACTAGCGGGGGCCACGAGCAGTACTTC. The full variable domain, in which reference TRBV7-2 and TRBJ2-7 provide the parts outside the CDR3, is GAGVSQSPSNKVTEKGKDVELRCDPISGHTALYWYRQSLGQGLEFLIYFQGNSAPDKSGLPSDRFSAERTGGSVSTLTIQRTQQEDSAVYLCASSLAFTSGGHEQYFGPGTRLTVT.

The chain is built from TRBV5-1 and TRBJ1-2; TRBD1 is a possible D gene (6 bases). Germline V gene sequence: CDR1 SGHRS, CDR2 YFSETQ. Trimming took off 9 bases at V and 6 bases at J, with 18 bases between the two ends. This CDR3 contains 13 residues. This CDR3 reads CATAGTNHDGYTF. The DNA of the CDR3 is TGCGCCACCGCCGGGACAAATCACGATGGCTACACCTTC.

The chain is built from TRBV6-5 and TRBJ2-1; 9 nucleotides line up with TRBD1. Germline V gives CDR1 MNHEY, CDR2 SVGAGI. The CDR3 runs to 15 residues. Unmatched junction bases numbered 4, after V lost 4 bases and J lost 3 bases. DNA for the CDR3: TGTGCCAGCAGTTCGCCGGGACAGGGCTACAATGAGCAGTTCTTC. Its protein product is CASSSPGQGYNEQFF.

In its sample, this clone was seen a few times. CDR3 sequence: CASRATMNTEAFF. Here the CDR3 DNA reads TGTGCCAGCAGGGCAACCATGAACACTGAAGCTTTCTTT. This rearrangement joins TRBV6-1 to TRBJ1-1; D unclear. The V gene lost 6 bases and the J gene lost 0 bases, with 8 bases spanning the gap. Germline V CDR1 and CDR2: MNHNS, SASEGT. This CDR3 contains 13 residues.

The chain carries TRBV4-1 and TRBJ1-5; no clear D gene. Trimming took off 0 bases at V and 1 base at J, with 10 bases between the two ends. The CDR3 is 16 residues long. Germline V gives CDR1 MGHRA, CDR2 YSYEKL. CDR3 residues: CASSQESPRSNQPQHF. The CDR3 coding sequence is TGCGCCAGCAGCCAAGAAAGCCCCAGGAGCAATCAGCCCCAGCATTTT.

This chain joins TRBV5-1 and TRBJ2-1; 11 bases fit TRBD2. This CDR3 region has 16 residues. Trimming at V came to 2 bases and at J to 8 bases, leaving 9 bases not matched to a gene. Germline V gene data show CDR1 as SGHRS and CDR2 as YFSETQ. The CDR3 nucleotides are TGCGCCAGCAGCTTTTTTAGCGGGGGGGCCAAGGATGAGCAGTTCTTC. Its protein is CASSFFSGGAKDEQFF.

Only a few counts were recorded for this clone. This CDR3 is CASSQPYRSSGNTIYF. The CDR3 DNA sequence: TGTGCCAGTAGCCAACCCTACAGATCCTCTGGAAACACCATATATTTT. The rearrangement joins TRBV19 to TRBJ1-3; D remains unclear. The germline CDR1 and CDR2 sequences are LNHDA and SQIVND (reference sequence). This CDR3 has 16 amino acids. The V end lost 6 bases, the J end lost 0 bases, and 15 bases lay between the germline ends.

The chain has TRBV4-2 and TRBJ1-2; D possibly corresponds to TRBD1 (5 bases). The CDR3 consists of 16 residues. V shed 0 bases and J shed 4 bases, with 15 bases lying between them. Germline values: CDR1 LGHNA, CDR2 YNFKEQ. Here the CDR3 DNA reads TGTGCCAGCAGCCAAGAGTTTATCGGGGGAACCTATGGCTACACCTTC. Protein sequence: CASSQEFIGGTYGYTF.

With respect to this clone: The germline gene is not matched at one end of the junction; a read error may be the cause. Here the CDR3 DNA reads TGTGCCAGCAGCGTAGACAGCGACGGATGGGATACGCAGTATTTT. As protein: CASSVDSDGWDTQYF. This rearrangement joins TRBV11-2 to TRBJ2-3; perhaps TRBD1 as D (5 bases). The CDR3 covers 15 residues. Per the germline V gene, CDR1 is SGHAT and CDR2 is FQNNGV.

J is TRBJ1-1 and V is TRBV7-9; 8 bases fit TRBD1. The germline gives CDR1 SEHNR, CDR2 FQNEAQ (reference sequence). With V trimmed by 2 bases and J by 4 bases, 6 bases remained unmatched. The CDR3 has 15 residues. The CDR3 nucleotides are TGTGCCAGCAGCTTATCCCCAACAGGGGGCACTGAAGCTTTCTTT. Translation: CASSLSPTGGTEAFF.

On this clone itself: At one boundary the junction diverges from the germline segment, which might be a read error. The chain employs TRBV2 and TRBJ1-2; 9 bases are shared with TRBD1. There are 13 residues in the CDR3. CDR1 is SNHLY and CDR2 is FYNNEI in the germline V gene. CDR3 nucleotides: TGTGCCAGCAGGATACAGGGGGCGAGCGGCTGCACCTTC. Residues: CASRIQGASGCTF.

The CDR3 sequence: CASSGTSGAGELFF. Here the CDR3 DNA reads TGTGCCAGCAGTGGTACTAGCGGGGCCGGGGAGCTGTTTTTT. The rearrangement links TRBV6-1 to TRBJ2-2; 10 nucleotides line up with TRBD2. CDR3 length equals 14 residues. V was clipped by 4 bases and J by 6 bases; unmatched bases: 2. Germline V lookup: CDR1 MNHNS, CDR2 SASEGT.

The J gene is TRBJ2-3, the V gene TRBV4-3; a possible D gene is TRBD2 (6 bases). This CDR3 comprises 15 residues. Germline V CDR1 and CDR2: LGHNA, YSLEER. V shed 3 bases and J shed 7 bases, with 17 bases lying between them. DNA of the CDR3: TGCGCCAGCAGCCACTCCGGGACTCCAAAATATACGCAGTATTTT. Protein product: CASSHSGTPKYTQYF.

The chain joins TRBV2 to TRBJ2-7; a possible D gene is TRBD2 (7 bases). The V gene's germline CDR1 is SNHLY and CDR2 FYNNEI. This CDR3 has 11 residues. Trimming took off 11 bases at V and 2 bases at J, with 10 bases between the two ends. The DNA of the CDR3 is TGTGCCGTGGGGGGGCCCTACGAGCAGTACTTC. Amino acid sequence: CAVGGPYEQYF.

This sequence joins TRBV25-1 and TRBJ1-5; 8 nucleotides align to TRBD1. Unmatched junction bases numbered 5, after V lost 9 bases and J lost 4 bases. Germline values: CDR1 MGHDK, CDR2 SYGVNS. The CDR3 length is 13 residues. The CDR3 spells CARDRVGNQPQHF. The CDR3 DNA reads TGTGCCAGGGACAGGGTGGGAAATCAGCCCCAGCATTTT. Together with reference TRBV25-1 and TRBJ1-5, the CDR3 gives the full variable domain: EADIYQTPRYLVIGTGKKITLECSQTMGHDKMYWYQQDPGMELHLIHYSYGVNSTEKGDLSSESTVSRIRTEHFPLTLESARPSHTSQYLCARDRVGNQPQHFGDGTRLSIL.

The chain couples TRBV6-1 to TRBJ1-4, with 9 bases lining up with TRBD1. Germline CDR1 is MNHNS and CDR2 is SASEGT. With V trimmed by 2 bases and J by 5 bases, 6 bases remained unmatched. This CDR3 region has 16 residues. Here the CDR3 DNA reads TGTGCCAGCAGTGAAAGACAGGGGGGTGGGAATGAAAAACTGTTTTTT. Translating it yields CASSERQGGGNEKLFF.

The rearrangement uses TRBV7-9 and TRBJ1-2; the D is unclear. V lost 5 bases, J lost 6 bases, and 13 bases lay in between. In germline, CDR1 is SEHNR, CDR2 FQNEAQ (reference sequence). The CDR3 consists of 13 residues. The CDR3 loop reads CASSRTSSDGYTF. DNA for the CDR3: TGTGCCAGCAGCAGGACTTCTTCCGATGGCTACACCTTC.

This clone was detected a few times. The same CDR3 is also encoded by other DNA sequences in this sample. The CDR3 loop is CASSPGQGYEQYF. CDR3 in DNA: TGTGCCAGCAGTCCTGGACAGGGCTACGAGCAGTACTTC. The chain uses TRBV27 and TRBJ2-7; 8 bases agree with TRBD1. This CDR3 comprises 13 residues. Germline V CDR1 and CDR2: MNHEY, SMNVEV (reference sequence). V was pared by 5 bases and J by 3 bases, with 3 bases of the junction left unmatched.